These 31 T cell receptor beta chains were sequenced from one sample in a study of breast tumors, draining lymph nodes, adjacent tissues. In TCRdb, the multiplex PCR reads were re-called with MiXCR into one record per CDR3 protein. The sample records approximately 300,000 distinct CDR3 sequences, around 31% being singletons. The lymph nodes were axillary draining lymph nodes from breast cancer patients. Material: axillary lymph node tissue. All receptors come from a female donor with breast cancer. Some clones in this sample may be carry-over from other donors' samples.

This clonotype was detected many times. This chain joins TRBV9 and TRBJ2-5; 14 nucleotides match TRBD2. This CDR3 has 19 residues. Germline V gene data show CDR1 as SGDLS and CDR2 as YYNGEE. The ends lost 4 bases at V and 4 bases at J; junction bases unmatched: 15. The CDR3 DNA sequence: TGTGCCAGCAGCCCGGGACTAGCGGGAGTCGGCGTGACGGGAGAGACCCAGTACTTC. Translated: CASSPGLAGVGVTGETQYF.

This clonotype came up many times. The CDR3 DNA follows: TGTGCCAGCAGTGAATGGGTAGCACGCGAGCAGTACTTC. Protein: CASSEWVAREQYF. The chain joins TRBV2 to TRBJ2-7, with no clear D. Trimming stripped 2 bases from V and 6 bases from J, with 11 bases between. This CDR3 is built from 13 residues. CDR1 SNHLY and CDR2 FYNNEI come from the germline V gene.

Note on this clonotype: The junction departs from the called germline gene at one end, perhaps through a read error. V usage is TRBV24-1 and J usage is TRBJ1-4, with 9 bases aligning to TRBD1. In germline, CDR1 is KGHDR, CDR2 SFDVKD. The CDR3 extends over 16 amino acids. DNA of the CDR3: TGCAGTGCTAGAGATCTAACGGGACAGGGAAATGAAAAACTGTTTTTT. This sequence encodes CSARDLTGQGNEKLFF.

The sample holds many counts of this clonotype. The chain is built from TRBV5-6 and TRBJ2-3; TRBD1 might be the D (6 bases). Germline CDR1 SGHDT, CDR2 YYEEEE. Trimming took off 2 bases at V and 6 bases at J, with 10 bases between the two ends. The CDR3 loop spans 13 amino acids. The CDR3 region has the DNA TGTGCCAGCAGCTTACAGGGACGCGATACGCAGTATTTT. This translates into CASSLQGRDTQYF.

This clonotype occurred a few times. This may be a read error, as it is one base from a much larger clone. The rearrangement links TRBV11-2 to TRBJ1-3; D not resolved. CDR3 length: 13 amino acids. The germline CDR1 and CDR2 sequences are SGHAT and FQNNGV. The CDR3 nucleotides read TGTGCCAGCCAGCAACAGTTAGGAACCACCATATATTTT. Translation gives CASQQQLGTTIYF. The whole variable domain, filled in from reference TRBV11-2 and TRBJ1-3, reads EAGVAQSPRYKIIEKRQSVAFWCNPISGHATLYWYQQILGQGPKLLIQFQNNGVVDDSQLPKDRFSAERLKGVDSTLKIQPAKLEDSAVYLCASQQQLGTTIYFGEGSWLTVV.

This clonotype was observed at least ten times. The CDR3 nucleotides read TGTGCCAGCAGTCCGCCCCGGGACACAACCTACGAGCAGTACTTC. Translated, it gives CASSPPRDTTYEQYF. The V and J genes are TRBV7-9 and TRBJ2-7, with D possibly matching TRBD1 (6 bases). The V and J ends lost 6 bases and 2 bases respectively, with 17 bases between them. Per the germline V gene, CDR1 is SEHNR and CDR2 is FQNEAQ (reference sequence). The length of the CDR3 is 15 residues.

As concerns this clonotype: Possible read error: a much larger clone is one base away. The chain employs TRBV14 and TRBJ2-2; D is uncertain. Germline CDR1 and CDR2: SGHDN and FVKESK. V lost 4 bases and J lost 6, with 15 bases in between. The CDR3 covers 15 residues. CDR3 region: CASSLVALDAGELFF. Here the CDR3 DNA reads TGTGCCAGCAGCCTAGTGGCTTTGGATGCCGGGGAGCTGTTTTTT.

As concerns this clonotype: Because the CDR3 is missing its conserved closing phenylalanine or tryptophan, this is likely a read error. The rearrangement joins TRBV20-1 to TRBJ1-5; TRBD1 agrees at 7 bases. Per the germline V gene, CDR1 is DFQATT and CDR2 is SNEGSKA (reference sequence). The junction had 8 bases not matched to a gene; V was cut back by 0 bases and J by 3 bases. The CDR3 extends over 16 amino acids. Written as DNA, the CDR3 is TGCAGTGCTAGAGACTCGACAGGGATGGTCAATCAGCCCCAGCATGGT. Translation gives CSARDSTGMVNQPQHG.

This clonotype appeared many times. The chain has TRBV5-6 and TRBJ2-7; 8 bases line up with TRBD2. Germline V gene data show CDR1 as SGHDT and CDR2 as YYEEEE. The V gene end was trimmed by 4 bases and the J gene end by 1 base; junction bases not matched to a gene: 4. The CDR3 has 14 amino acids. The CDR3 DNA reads TGTGCCAGCAGCCTGGGACTAGGATCCTACGAGCAGTACTTC. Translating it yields CASSLGLGSYEQYF.

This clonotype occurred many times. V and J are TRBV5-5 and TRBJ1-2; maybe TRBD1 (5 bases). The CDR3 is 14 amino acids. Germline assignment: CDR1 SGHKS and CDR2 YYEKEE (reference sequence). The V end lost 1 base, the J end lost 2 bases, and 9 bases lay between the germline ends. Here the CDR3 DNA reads TGTGCCAGCAGCTTGTATCCAGGGAACTATGGCTACACCTTC. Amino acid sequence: CASSLYPGNYGYTF.

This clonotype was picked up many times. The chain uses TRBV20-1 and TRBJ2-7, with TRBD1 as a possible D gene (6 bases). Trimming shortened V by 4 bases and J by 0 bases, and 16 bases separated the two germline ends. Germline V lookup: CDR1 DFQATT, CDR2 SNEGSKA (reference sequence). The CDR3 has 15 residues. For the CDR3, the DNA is TGCAGTGCTACACAGGGCCCCCACAGCTCCTACGAGCAGTACTTC. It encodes CSATQGPHSSYEQYF.

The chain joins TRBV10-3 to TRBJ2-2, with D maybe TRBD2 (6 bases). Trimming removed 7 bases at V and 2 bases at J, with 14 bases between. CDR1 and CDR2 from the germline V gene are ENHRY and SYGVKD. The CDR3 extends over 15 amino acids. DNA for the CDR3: TGTGCCATCACTGGCGGGGCAGATAACACCGGGGAGCTGTTTTTT. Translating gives CAITGGADNTGELFF.

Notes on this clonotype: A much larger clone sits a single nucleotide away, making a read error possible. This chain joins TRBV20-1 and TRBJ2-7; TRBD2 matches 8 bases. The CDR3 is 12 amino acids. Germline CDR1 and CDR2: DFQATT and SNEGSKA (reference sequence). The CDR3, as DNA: TGCAGTGCTAGTTCTAGCGGGTACGAGCCGTACTTC. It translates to CSASSSGYEPYF.

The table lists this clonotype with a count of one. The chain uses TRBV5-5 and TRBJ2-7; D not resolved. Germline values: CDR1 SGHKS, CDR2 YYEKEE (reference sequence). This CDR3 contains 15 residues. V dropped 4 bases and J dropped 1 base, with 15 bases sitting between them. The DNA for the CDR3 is TGTGCCAGCAGCCACCTTCAGATAATTTCCTACGAGCAGTACTTC. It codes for CASSHLQIISYEQYF.

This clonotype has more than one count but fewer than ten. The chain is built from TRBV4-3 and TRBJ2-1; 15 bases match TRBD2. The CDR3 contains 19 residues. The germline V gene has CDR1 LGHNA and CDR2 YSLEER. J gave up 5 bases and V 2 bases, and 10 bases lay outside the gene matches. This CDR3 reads CASSQRPGTSGRKNNEQFF. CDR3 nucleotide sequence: TGCGCCAGCAGCCAACGCCCCGGGACTAGCGGGAGGAAAAACAATGAGCAGTTCTTC.

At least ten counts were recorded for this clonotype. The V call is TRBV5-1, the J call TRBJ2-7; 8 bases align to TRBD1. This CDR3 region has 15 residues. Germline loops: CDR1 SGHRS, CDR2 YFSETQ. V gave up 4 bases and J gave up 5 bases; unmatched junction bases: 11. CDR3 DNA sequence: TGCGCCAGCAGCATAGGACAGGGTGGACTGGACGAGCAGTACTTC. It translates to CASSIGQGGLDEQYF.

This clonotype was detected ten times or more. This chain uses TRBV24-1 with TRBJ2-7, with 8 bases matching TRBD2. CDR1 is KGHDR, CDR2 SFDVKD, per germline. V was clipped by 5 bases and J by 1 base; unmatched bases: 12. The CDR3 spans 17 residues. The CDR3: CATSARQVGTSSYEQYF. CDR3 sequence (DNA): TGTGCCACCAGTGCCCGACAGGTAGGGACTAGTTCCTACGAGCAGTACTTC.

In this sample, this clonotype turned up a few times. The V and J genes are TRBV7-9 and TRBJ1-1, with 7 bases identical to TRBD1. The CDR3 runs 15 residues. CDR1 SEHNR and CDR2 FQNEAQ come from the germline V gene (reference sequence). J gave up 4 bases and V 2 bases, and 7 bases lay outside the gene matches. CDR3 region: CASSLRGTAATEAFF. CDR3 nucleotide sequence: TGTGCCAGCAGCTTACGTGGGACAGCTGCCACTGAAGCTTTCTTT.

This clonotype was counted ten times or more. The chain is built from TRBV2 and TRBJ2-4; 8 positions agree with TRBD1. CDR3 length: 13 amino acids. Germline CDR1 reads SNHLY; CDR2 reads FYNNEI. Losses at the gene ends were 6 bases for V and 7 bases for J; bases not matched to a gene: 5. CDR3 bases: TGTGCCAGCAGCCCGACAGGGGCGAACATTCAGTACTTC. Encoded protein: CASSPTGANIQYF.

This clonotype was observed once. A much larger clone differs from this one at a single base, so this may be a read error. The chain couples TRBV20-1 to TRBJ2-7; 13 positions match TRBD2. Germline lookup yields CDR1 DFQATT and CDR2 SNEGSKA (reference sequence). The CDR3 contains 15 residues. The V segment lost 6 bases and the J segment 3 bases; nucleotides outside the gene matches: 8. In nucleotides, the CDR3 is TGCAGTGCGAGTTCGGGACTAGCGGGAATCTACGAGCAGTACTTC. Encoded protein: CSASSGLAGIYEQYF.

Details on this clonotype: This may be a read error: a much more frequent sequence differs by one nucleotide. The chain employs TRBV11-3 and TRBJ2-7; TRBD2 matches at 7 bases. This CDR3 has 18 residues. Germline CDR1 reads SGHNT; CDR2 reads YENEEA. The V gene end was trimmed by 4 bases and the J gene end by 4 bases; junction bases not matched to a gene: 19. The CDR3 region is CASSSILGTYGEGYEQYF. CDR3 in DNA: TGTGCCAGCAGCTCTATCCTAGGGACGTACGGGGAGGGTTACGAGCAGTACTTC.

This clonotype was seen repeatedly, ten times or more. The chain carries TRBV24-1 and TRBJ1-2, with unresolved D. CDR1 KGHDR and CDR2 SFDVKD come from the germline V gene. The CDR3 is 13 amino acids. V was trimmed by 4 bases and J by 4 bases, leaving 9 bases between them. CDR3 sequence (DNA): TGTGCCACCAGTGAGGCCCTCTCCTATGGCTACACCTTC. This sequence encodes CATSEALSYGYTF.

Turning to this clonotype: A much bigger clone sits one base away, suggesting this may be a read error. The CDR3 region is CSARDGDYGSTF. CDR3 bases: TGCAGTGCTAGAGATGGGGACTATGGCTCCACCTTC. This rearrangement joins TRBV20-1 to TRBJ1-2, with D maybe TRBD1 (5 bases). In germline, CDR1 is DFQATT, CDR2 SNEGSKA (reference sequence). The length of the CDR3 is 12 residues.

DNA of the CDR3: TGTGCCAGCAGCTCCCTCCCGGGGACGACTAGCGCAATAAACACCGGGGAGCTGTTTTTT. It codes for CASSSLPGTTSAINTGELFF. This chain connects TRBV13 to TRBJ2-2, with 8 bases matching TRBD2. The length of the CDR3 is 20 residues. The trim removed 4 bases at V and 2 bases at J, leaving 18 bases unmatched. Germline CDR1 reads PRHDT; CDR2 reads FYEKMQ (reference sequence).

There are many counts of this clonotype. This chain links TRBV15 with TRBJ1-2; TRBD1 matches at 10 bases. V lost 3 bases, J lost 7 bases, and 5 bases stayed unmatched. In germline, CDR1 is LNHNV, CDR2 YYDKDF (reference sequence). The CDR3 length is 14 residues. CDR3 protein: CATSSSGTGVGYTF. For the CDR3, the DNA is TGTGCCACCAGCAGCTCCGGGACAGGGGTTGGCTACACCTTC.

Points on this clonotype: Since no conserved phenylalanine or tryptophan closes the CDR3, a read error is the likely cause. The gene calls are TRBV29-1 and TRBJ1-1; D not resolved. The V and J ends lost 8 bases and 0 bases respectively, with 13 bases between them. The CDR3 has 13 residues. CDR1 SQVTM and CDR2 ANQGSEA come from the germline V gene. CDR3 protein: CSIRTEMNTEAFS. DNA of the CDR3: TGCAGCATACGGACGGAAATGAACACTGAAGCTTTCTCT.

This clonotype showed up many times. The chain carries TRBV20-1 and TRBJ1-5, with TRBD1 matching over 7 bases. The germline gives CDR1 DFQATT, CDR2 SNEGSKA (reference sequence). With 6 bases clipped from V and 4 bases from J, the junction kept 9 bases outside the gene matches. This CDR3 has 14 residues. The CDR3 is CSAKTGEGNQPQHF. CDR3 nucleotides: TGCAGTGCCAAAACAGGGGAGGGTAATCAGCCCCAGCATTTT.

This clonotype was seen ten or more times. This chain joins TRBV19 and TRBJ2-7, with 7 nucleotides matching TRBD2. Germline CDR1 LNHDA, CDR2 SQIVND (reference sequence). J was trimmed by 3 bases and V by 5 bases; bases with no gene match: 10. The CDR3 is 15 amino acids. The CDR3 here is CASSVQRTRDYEQYF. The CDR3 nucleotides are TGTGCCAGTAGTGTCCAGCGGACTAGGGACTACGAGCAGTACTTC.

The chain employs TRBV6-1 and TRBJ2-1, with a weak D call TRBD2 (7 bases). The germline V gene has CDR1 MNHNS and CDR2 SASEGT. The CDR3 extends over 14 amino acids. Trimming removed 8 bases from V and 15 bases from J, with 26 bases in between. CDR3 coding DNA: TGTGCCAGCGGGGGGGGCACTACCACTGGTGGGCGGTTCTTC. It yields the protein CASGGGTTTGGRFF.

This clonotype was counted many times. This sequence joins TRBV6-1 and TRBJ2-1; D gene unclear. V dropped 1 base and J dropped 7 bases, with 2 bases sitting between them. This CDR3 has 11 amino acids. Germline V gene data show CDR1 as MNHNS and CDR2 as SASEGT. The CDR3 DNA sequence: TGTGCCAGCAGTGAAGAGAATGAGCAGTTCTTC. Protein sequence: CASSEENEQFF.

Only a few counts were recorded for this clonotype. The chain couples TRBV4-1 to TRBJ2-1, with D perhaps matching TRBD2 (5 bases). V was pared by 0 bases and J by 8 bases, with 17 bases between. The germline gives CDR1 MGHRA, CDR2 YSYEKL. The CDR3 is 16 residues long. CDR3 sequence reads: CASSQDPGTISYEQFF. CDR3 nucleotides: TGCGCCAGCAGCCAAGATCCGGGAACTATTTCGTATGAGCAGTTCTTC.